The present T cell receptor (beta chain) was sequenced within a study of identifying expanded T cells in peripheral blood. Study results and caveats: About 1.2 clones differed between technical replicates, versus roughly 16 and 20 over time. Across healthy donors, higher total template counts meant significantly greater roughly 2-week count variance.

Trimming took 4 bases from V and 2 from J; bases not matched to a gene: 5. Germline lookup yields CDR1 SGHVS and CDR2 FQNEAQ. The CDR3 runs 15 residues. Here immunoSEQ multiplex PCR was the method, and the copy in TCRdb shows in-frame clones only, minus some. The sample contains around 63,000 clones, over 75% of which appear only once. During the collection period, no donor immune events like infections were recorded. This clone appeared a single time. Its antigen remains unidentified. The sequence came from a person between 18 and 69 years old in good health. V is TRBV7-8 and J is TRBJ2-3; 8 bases map to TRBD2. What was sequenced was blood. The CDR3 loop is CASSSLAGTTDTQYF. The CDR3 nucleotides are TGTGCCAGCAGCTCGTTAGCGGGGACCACAGATACGCAGTATTTT.